The rows below give T cell receptor beta chains drawn from one sample of a study of molecular identifiers for immune sequencing clone quantification. TCRdb recomputed calls from the PCR reads with MiXCR, one row per CDR3 protein. The sample has 62,000 or so distinct CDR3 sequences, over 15% seen once; the top ten hold approximately 1.5%. Sample: naive CD8+ T cells from blood, with Jurkat cell RNA spiked in. Every receptor here comes from a human donor in good health. Some libraries in this study had Jurkat cell RNA spiked in. The CDR3 runs from the conserved cysteine through the conserved F or W. Fields, in order: clone size, J gene, V gene, D gene, CDR3 DNA, CDR3 protein. A D gene is named only where the DNA matches it firmly. Clone size appears in some rows only: once, few, many, or a class for an expanded clone.

clone size: many; J gene: TRBJ1-5; V gene: TRBV30; D gene: TRBD1; CDR3 DNA: TGTGCCTGGAGTGAGGGACAGGGGAATCAGCCCCAGCATTTT; CDR3 protein: CAWSEGQGNQPQHF
clone size: many; J gene: TRBJ2-3; V gene: TRBV6-5; D gene: NA; CDR3 DNA: TGTGCCAGCAGTTCCTTGGGAGCAGATACGCAGTATTTT; CDR3 protein: CASSSLGADTQYF
clone size: many; J gene: TRBJ2-7; V gene: TRBV19; D gene: NA; CDR3 DNA: TGTGCCAGTAGTATAGGGGTCGGGCCCTCCTACGAGCAGTACTTC; CDR3 protein: CASSIGVGPSYEQYF
clone size: many; J gene: TRBJ2-7; V gene: TRBV28; D gene: NA; CDR3 DNA: TGTGCCAGCAGTTCCCTACAGGGGAGGGACGCCTACGAGCAGTACTTC; CDR3 protein: CASSSLQGRDAYEQYF
clone size: many; J gene: TRBJ2-7; V gene: TRBV6-2/TRBV6-3; D gene: NA; CDR3 DNA: TGTGCCAGCAAAAAAATCCGGGACTTAACCTACGAGCAGTACTTC; CDR3 protein: CASKKIRDLTYEQYF
clone size: many; J gene: TRBJ1-5; V gene: TRBV6-5; D gene: NA; CDR3 DNA: TGTGCCAGCAGGCCTTCCAGGGATCAGCCCCAGCATTTT; CDR3 protein: CASRPSRDQPQHF
clone size: many; J gene: TRBJ2-7; V gene: TRBV27; D gene: NA; CDR3 DNA: TGTGCCAGCAGGAACCGGGGTTCCTACGAGCAGTACTTC; CDR3 protein: CASRNRGSYEQYF
clone size: NA; J gene: TRBJ2-7; V gene: TRBV5-1; D gene: NA; CDR3 DNA: TGCGCCAGCAGCTTGGAGTCTAGCCGATTATACGAGCGGTACTTT; CDR3 protein: CASSLESSRLYERYF
clone size: many; J gene: TRBJ2-2; V gene: TRBV19; D gene: NA; CDR3 DNA: TGTGCCAGTAGTATAATCGGAGGGTTCGCCGGGGAGCTGTTTTTT; CDR3 protein: CASSIIGGFAGELFF
clone size: many; J gene: TRBJ2-7; V gene: TRBV29-1; D gene: TRBD2; CDR3 DNA: TGCAGCGTTGAAGAGGTGGGGTGGGGAAGCGGGAGGAGGTACGAGCAGTACTTC; CDR3 protein: CSVEEVGWGSGRRYEQYF
clone size: many; J gene: TRBJ1-2; V gene: TRBV6-4; D gene: TRBD1; CDR3 DNA: TGTGCCAGCAGTGACCTAAGACAGGGTGCCAACTATGGCTACACCTTC; CDR3 protein: CASSDLRQGANYGYTF
clone size: many; J gene: TRBJ2-7; V gene: TRBV12-3/TRBV12-4; D gene: TRBD2; CDR3 DNA: TGTGCCAGCAGCTTACTAGCGGTTCCCTCCTACGAGCAGTACTTC; CDR3 protein: CASSLLAVPSYEQYF
clone size: many; J gene: TRBJ2-1; V gene: TRBV6-5; D gene: TRBD2; CDR3 DNA: TGTGCCAGCCTAGCGGGACGGGGTGAGCAGTTCTTC; CDR3 protein: CASLAGRGEQFF
clone size: many; J gene: TRBJ1-1; V gene: TRBV13; D gene: NA; CDR3 DNA: TGTGCCAGCAGCGCGTCGAGGGCCGGTAGGGCTGAAGCTTTCTTT; CDR3 protein: CASSASRAGRAEAFF
clone size: many; J gene: TRBJ2-7; V gene: TRBV7-2; D gene: NA; CDR3 DNA: TGTGCCAGCAGCTTAGGACGCCCAGCGGAGCTGCCCTACGAGCAGTACTTC; CDR3 protein: CASSLGRPAELPYEQYF
clone size: few; J gene: TRBJ1-5; V gene: TRBV12-3/TRBV12-4; D gene: NA; CDR3 DNA: TGTGCCAGCAGTCTATACAGGGCATGGGAACAGCCCCAGCATTTT; CDR3 protein: CASSLYRAWEQPQHF
clone size: many; J gene: TRBJ2-1; V gene: TRBV4-1; D gene: TRBD2; CDR3 DNA: TGCGCCAGCAGCCAAGTCGGCGGGCTAGCGGGAAACAATGAGCAGTTCTTC; CDR3 protein: CASSQVGGLAGNNEQFF
clone size: many; J gene: TRBJ2-5; V gene: TRBV11-2; D gene: NA; CDR3 DNA: TGTGCCAGCAGCCCAGGGGTCGGGCTAGAGACCCAGTACTTC; CDR3 protein: CASSPGVGLETQYF
clone size: many; J gene: TRBJ1-2; V gene: TRBV29-1; D gene: NA; CDR3 DNA: TGCAGCGTTGGATCTAAGGATGGCTACACCTTC; CDR3 protein: CSVGSKDGYTF
clone size: many; J gene: TRBJ2-5; V gene: TRBV7-9; D gene: NA; CDR3 DNA: TGTGCCAGCAGCTTCATTTTGAGGTGGGAGACCCAGTACTTC; CDR3 protein: CASSFILRWETQYF
clone size: many; J gene: TRBJ2-7; V gene: TRBV5-5; D gene: NA; CDR3 DNA: TGTGCCAGCAGCCCGAGCGGAGGGGGCTACGAGCAGTACTTC; CDR3 protein: CASSPSGGGYEQYF
clone size: many; J gene: TRBJ2-5; V gene: TRBV12-5; D gene: TRBD1; CDR3 DNA: TGTGCTAGTGGCCAAACAGGGGTCGAGACCCAGTACTTC; CDR3 protein: CASGQTGVETQYF
clone size: many; J gene: TRBJ2-7; V gene: TRBV14; D gene: NA; CDR3 DNA: TGTGCCAGCAGCCAAACTGTGAACCCGACCTACGAGCAGTACTTC; CDR3 protein: CASSQTVNPTYEQYF
clone size: many; J gene: TRBJ1-1; V gene: TRBV20-1; D gene: NA; CDR3 DNA: TGCAGTGCTGGAAAACAGGGCGACCACACTGAAGCTTTCTTT; CDR3 protein: CSAGKQGDHTEAFF
clone size: NA; J gene: TRBJ1-5; V gene: TRBV7-7; D gene: TRBD1; CDR3 DNA: TGTGCTAGCAGTCGACAGGGTATTGGCAATCAGCCCCAGCATTTT; CDR3 protein: CASSRQGIGNQPQHF
clone size: many; J gene: TRBJ2-5; V gene: TRBV5-1; D gene: TRBD2; CDR3 DNA: TGCGCCAGCAGCCCGGGACTAGCGGGCTATTTGGAGACCCAGTACTTC; CDR3 protein: CASSPGLAGYLETQYF
clone size: many; J gene: TRBJ1-2; V gene: TRBV28; D gene: NA; CDR3 DNA: TGTGCCAGCAGTCAGATAGGGCCTAACTATGGCTACACCTTC; CDR3 protein: CASSQIGPNYGYTF
clone size: many; J gene: TRBJ1-5; V gene: TRBV3-1; D gene: NA; CDR3 DNA: TGTGCCAGCAGCCAAGATCAGGGTCCGTATCAGCCCCAGCATTTT; CDR3 protein: CASSQDQGPYQPQHF
clone size: many; J gene: TRBJ2-3; V gene: TRBV5-1; D gene: TRBD2; CDR3 DNA: TGCGCCAGCAGCTTGACCATCGCCACGTCTAGCGGTCACTTTCCTGATACGCAGTATTTT; CDR3 protein: CASSLTIATSSGHFPDTQYF
clone size: few; J gene: TRBJ2-2; V gene: TRBV7-9; D gene: TRBD2; CDR3 DNA: TGTGCCCTCCTGAGCGGGAGGAGCGCGAACACCGGGGAGCTGTTTTTT; CDR3 protein: CALLSGRSANTGELFF
clone size: many; J gene: TRBJ2-1; V gene: TRBV6-1; D gene: TRBD2; CDR3 DNA: TGTGCCAGCAGTCTCCCTGGACTAGCTTTTAATGAGCAGTTCTTC; CDR3 protein: CASSLPGLAFNEQFF
clone size: NA; J gene: TRBJ2-1; V gene: TRBV5-3; D gene: TRBD2; CDR3 DNA: TGTGCCAGCAGCTTGGGTGGTCGCGGGAGGGCCAATGAGCAGTTCTTC; CDR3 protein: CASSLGGRGRANEQFF
clone size: NA; J gene: TRBJ2-1; V gene: TRBV11-2; D gene: TRBD2; CDR3 DNA: TGTGCCAGCAGCCACCCGGGACTAGCGGTACACAATGAGCAGTTCTTC; CDR3 protein: CASSHPGLAVHNEQFF
clone size: many; J gene: TRBJ2-2; V gene: TRBV6-2/TRBV6-3; D gene: TRBD1; CDR3 DNA: TGTGCCAGCAGTTACTCCTCCGAGACAGGGGATAACACCGGGGAGCTGTTTTTT; CDR3 protein: CASSYSSETGDNTGELFF
clone size: NA; J gene: TRBJ2-7; V gene: TRBV11-2; D gene: NA; CDR3 DNA: TGTGCCAGCAGCTTTGTCGATCCCATCCACTCCTACGAGCAGTACTTC; CDR3 protein: CASSFVDPIHSYEQYF
clone size: medium-sized; J gene: TRBJ2-3; V gene: TRBV20-1; D gene: TRBD2; CDR3 DNA: TGCAGTGCTACCCGCAGGCTAGCGGTAGACCCTAGCACAGATACGCAGTATTTT; CDR3 protein: CSATRRLAVDPSTDTQYF
clone size: many; J gene: TRBJ2-7; V gene: TRBV6-2/TRBV6-3; D gene: NA; CDR3 DNA: TGTGCCAGCAGTTACGGACGGACTTCCTACGAGCAGTACTTC; CDR3 protein: CASSYGRTSYEQYF
clone size: few; J gene: TRBJ2-1; V gene: TRBV7-6; D gene: TRBD1; CDR3 DNA: TGTGCCAGCAGCTTACGGGACAGCGGCTACAATGAGCAGTTCTTC; CDR3 protein: CASSLRDSGYNEQFF
clone size: many; J gene: TRBJ2-7; V gene: TRBV4-1; D gene: TRBD1; CDR3 DNA: TGCGCCAGCAGCCTCGGGACAGGGCACGAGCAGTACTTC; CDR3 protein: CASSLGTGHEQYF
clone size: many; J gene: TRBJ2-7; V gene: TRBV7-9; D gene: NA; CDR3 DNA: TGTGCCAGCAGCTCCCCGATGCGCTACGAGCAGTACTTC; CDR3 protein: CASSSPMRYEQYF
clone size: many; J gene: TRBJ1-1; V gene: TRBV7-8; D gene: TRBD1; CDR3 DNA: TGTGCCAGCAGCTTAACAGGGGAGAACACTGAAGCTTTCTTT; CDR3 protein: CASSLTGENTEAFF
clone size: few; J gene: TRBJ2-2; V gene: TRBV12-3/TRBV12-4; D gene: NA; CDR3 DNA: TGTGCCAGCAGTTTATACGTTGGCGGGGAGCTGTTTTTT; CDR3 protein: CASSLYVGGELFF